What follows is one TCR beta chain and its context. Its antigen is as yet unknown. The entry originates in a study of T cell repertoires in cytomegalovirus infection. The overall study: Peptides in the study included HLA-C-restricted and HLA-B-restricted CMV epitopes. Public TCR beta signature analysis indicated the presence of both CMV infection and matching HLA type.

Trimming took 7 bases from V and 0 from J, leaving 15 bases between them. This CDR3 spans 15 amino acids. Per germline, CDR1 LNHDA and CDR2 SQIVND (reference sequence). Study-wide results and caveats: There were HLA-C-restricted CMV-specific TCR beta clonotypes dominating the ex vivo response. Carriage of CMV together with the relevant HLA was identifiable through cumulative public TCR beta family frequency.

TCRdb processed the reads anew with MiXCR; each CDR3 protein has one entry. The sample has roughly 310,000 distinct CDR3 sequences; 29% are singletons. The specimen comprised cultured PBMCs, sampled from culture after CMV antigen stimulation. The source of this sequence is a human donor in good health (CMV status not recorded). Some clones in this sample may be carry-over from other donors' samples. The chain recombines TRBV19 with TRBJ1-1, with D perhaps TRBD1 (5 bases). CDR3 nucleotide sequence: TGTGCCAGTACCCTAGACAGACGAATGAACACTGAAGCTTTCTTT. Protein sequence: CASTLDRRMNTEAFF. Full variable domain (missing parts from reference TRBV19 and TRBJ1-1): DGGITQSPKYLFRKEGQNVTLSCEQNLNHDAMYWYRQDPGQGLRLIYYSQIVNDFQKGDIAEGYSVSREKKESFPLTVTSAQKNPTAFYLCASTLDRRMNTEAFFGQGTRLTVV.